This T cell receptor (beta chain) was profiled in a study of post-analysis software for immune sequencing data. Findings of the study overall: There were roughly five TRBV segments more frequent in patients than controls, and TRBV5-6, TRBV5-1 and TRBV20-1 were among them.

The CDR3 sequence is 16 residues long. The V end lost 3 bases, the J end lost 1 base, and 13 bases lay between the germline ends. Unique molecular identifiers were carried by the TCR beta cDNA libraries. TCRdb re-called the PCR reads through MiXCR, storing one row per CDR3 protein. The data hold more than 450,000 distinct CDR3 sequences, with 44% observed a single time. A note on this clonotype: Its antigen is not identified.

This TCR derives from a girl aged 5-17 years with multiple sclerosis. Material: blood. The chain combines TRBV12-3 or TRBV12-4 with TRBJ2-1; D possibly corresponds to TRBD2 (6 bases). The CDR3 coding sequence is TGTGCCAGCAGTTTGGGCGACGGGAGATCCTACAATGAGCAGTTCTTC. Residues: CASSLGDGRSYNEQFF.